This T cell receptor beta chain was found in a study of cytomegalovirus exposure and HLA in healthy donors. A multiplex PCR was run with 60 Vbeta primers and 13 Jbeta primers. The protocol was immunoSEQ multiplex PCR, while the TCRdb copy is restricted to in-frame clones and leaves out a portion. This sample's table has approximately 180,000 clones. The J segment lost 7 bases and the V segment lost 0 bases, leaving 15 bases of the junction unmatched. The CDR3 is 17 amino acids. The V gene's germline CDR1 is MGHRA and CDR2 YSYEKL. Sequenced input: PBMCs. The TCR originated in a man between 25 and 39 years old in good health and CMV-seronegative. The V gene is TRBV4-1, the J gene TRBJ2-7; TRBD2 matches at 7 bases. For the CDR3, the DNA is TGCGCCAGCAGCCAAGAACTCTCGGGGGGTATCAGAGCGGAGCAGTACTTC. It codes for CASSQELSGGIRAEQYF.